The T cell receptor beta chain under discussion was sequenced for a study of cytomegalovirus exposure and HLA in healthy donors (dated by TCRdb to the late 2010s). In terms of the full investigation: According to an earlier analysis of 587 of the donors, 150 million to 200 million T cells yielded 95 million to 140 million unique TCR beta sequences and roughly 280 Gb of sequence data. An early release covering roughly 600 HLA-typed donors comprised approximately 290 gigabases of sequencing data and approximately 85 million unique TCR sequences. The genetic ancestry cluster associated with self-reported Caucasian donors included approximately 85% of the roughly 410 genotyped donors. The study was designed to test whether signatures of past pathogen exposure could be identified by cataloging public T cell receptors. The study profiled the T cell repertoires of hundreds of subjects by immunosequencing and related them to cytomegalovirus serostatus. Besides the first cohort of some 670 subjects, a separate validation cohort made up of 120 different subjects was used. To predict cytomegalovirus infection status, the study brought together high-throughput TCR immunosequencing, statistical association of individual TCRs with disease status, and machine learning. A later analysis re-examined previously published TCR beta repertoires from 600 to 700 donors and added high-resolution HLA genotyping to investigate patterns of TCR occurrence. In the later analysis, no new phenotypic data were used to find candidate immune exposures; instead, reliance was placed on TCR beta sequences and their occurrence across donors. To decide whether each TCR beta V gene segment behaved as functional or pseudogenic, an earlier analysis of 587 of the donors relied on high-throughput TCR beta sequencing. Donor age, sex, ethnicity and CMV serostatus were compiled together with the repertoire data. In a later genetic analysis, genome-wide SNP genotypes for about 65% of the roughly 670 donors were used, and that subset was treated as a discovery cohort. Every discovery cohort repertoire had been produced on one sequencing platform. HLA typing included class I and class II loci at four-digit resolution. Typing coverage varied by locus: roughly 620-640 donors for A, B, C, DRB1 and DQB1; roughly 500 for DQA1; some 610 for DPA1; 400 to 480 for DPB1. Several DR-DQ haplotypes were treated as single units for association and clustering because of strong linkage in the cohort. Among 398 genotyped donors of the cohort, an average of about 240,000 unique TCR beta nucleotide sequences were sequenced per donor, roughly a sixth of them non-productive.

Points the paper makes about the study in general: Because counts were too low, about 17 rarely observed V segments, including chromosome 9 orphons, were excluded from the earlier analysis of 500 to 700 of the donors. Most TCR sequences were observed very rarely across donors, whereas some public TCRs were present in many individuals. A later analysis found that HLA-associated TCR beta chains were more clonally expanded and had lower generation probabilities than equally common non-associated chains. The cohort was sequenced for TCR beta chains only, and without alpha or paired-chain data the features that could be detected were limited. In a later genetic analysis, a missense DCLRE1C variant was associated with V-gene and J-gene trimming of TCR beta chains, and the association was replicated in an independent cohort. In a later analysis, most CMV-associated TCR beta chains were found to appear HLA-restricted, with HLA associations seemingly driven largely by CMV exposure. For the cohort, immune exposure information was limited to CMV serostatus. HLA typing was unavailable for some donors at each locus, so association tests used only the typed subset. Some IMGT-functional V segments, including TRBV6-2 and TRBV6-3, could not be told apart with the 87-base-pair reads, so those segments were excluded. In an earlier analysis of 587 of the donors, most TCR beta V segments were observed in productive rearrangements about 87% or about 30% of the time, broadly matching IMGT annotations. A later analysis found that TCR association rates varied across HLA loci, with DRB1 alleles showing the most associated TCRs and HLA-C alleles the fewest. According to the authors, the approach could potentially be generalized to other disease states and immunological phenotypes. In a later analysis, 16,951 TCR beta sequences were associated with specific HLA alleles at a false discovery rate of 0.05. A later genetic analysis reported fewer N-insertions in productive TCRs among donors in an Asian-associated ancestry cluster than the roughly 620-donor mean. A cluster of highly shared sequence variants was judged likely to represent a technical artifact of the sequencing pipeline. Several of the top co-occurrence clusters appeared to be linked to parvovirus B19, influenza, CMV and Epstein-Barr virus, according to a later analysis. When HLA alleles, especially DR and DQ, strongly co-occurred, attributing TCR associations to individual alleles was difficult. The presence/absence analyses assumed that sequencing depth was roughly uniform across donors, and that assumption may not be true. Correlated functional status among segregating V segments might be attributable to linkage disequilibrium, but an unknown experimental factor could not be ruled out. In the study, some 160 TCR beta chains were listed as associated with cytomegalovirus. A few of the identified cytomegalovirus-associated TCR beta chains were confirmed in vitro to be specific for cytomegalovirus antigens. The classifier was reported to diagnose cytomegalovirus status with high specificity and sensitivity in both the original cohort and the validation cohort. A further reported finding was that TCR beta sequences accurately predicted the HLA-A and HLA-B alleles for most subjects in the first cohort.

The cohort comprised more than 550 healthy bone marrow donors. At the time of sampling, all cohort members were nominally healthy, though unrecorded immune exposures were likely present. The donor was CMV seronegative and was included in the group of a few hundred seronegative cohort members. Every donor gave a peripheral blood sample, and the peripheral blood mononuclear cells from that sample were used for TCR beta sequencing. Genomic DNA was extracted from the blood cell samples with the Qiagen DNeasy Blood Extraction Kit. The library came from the immunoSEQ multiplex PCR assay. For the multiplex PCR, a mixture combining 60 forward primers for TCR Vbeta segments and 13 reverse primers for TCR Jbeta segments was used. The CDR3 region of rearranged TCR beta genes was amplified from genomic DNA with a multiplex PCR assay. Amplified TCR beta libraries were sequenced as 87-base-pair reads on the Illumina HiSeq System. Processing in the source paper ran as follows. A later analysis tallied some 79 million unique TCR beta chains across the 600 to 700 repertoires, and about 10 million of those chains were shared by two or more donors. To remove PCR and sequencing errors, raw reads were error-corrected and collapsed into unique sequences using a nearest-neighbor algorithm that merged closely related sequences. CDR3 sequences were aligned to IMGT reference sequences to assign V, D and J gene segments. Each retained sequence needed at least a six-nucleotide match to both a V gene segment and a J gene segment. Rearrangements were called productive when the CDR3 lacked stop codons and stayed in frame with V and J; all others were non-productive. CDR3 was defined according to IMGT convention as the region running from the second conserved V-encoded cysteine to the conserved J-encoded phenylalanine. Sequences without an unambiguous match to a single V gene segment were excluded from the earlier analysis of 450 to 650 of the donors. In an earlier analysis of approximately 550 of the donors, V segments were called functional above 56.7% productive rearrangements and were called segregating when the between-donor standard deviation exceeded 5%. To diagnose cytomegalovirus status from the catalog of TCR beta chain sequences, a statistical classification framework was built. V and J gene assignment, in a later analysis, came from comparing TCR nucleotide sequences with IMGT/GENE-DB human TR gene sequences. Using the TCRdist pipeline, a later analysis assigned CDR3 sequences along with most-parsimonious VDJ recombination scenarios. In a later analysis, every TCR beta chain was defined by the combination of its CDR3 amino acid sequence and its V-gene family, and reads without a unique V-gene family were dropped. As a way to deal with suspected cross-contamination and a sequencing artifact, a later analysis dropped 450 to 700 nucleotide sequences that were highly shared and had low generation probability. A later analysis calculated a clonal expansion index for each public chain from normalized within-repertoire ranks of inferred template counts. Generation probabilities in a later analysis came from a VDJ recombination model fitted to out-of-frame rearrangements, and those results were checked against IGoR. A later analysis scored TCR-TCR, TCR-HLA and TCR-CMV co-occurrence with hypergeometric tests, applying a repertoire-size bias correction to TCR pairs. To estimate false discovery rates, a later analysis permuted the HLA or CMV assignments 20 times. In a later analysis, co-occurring TCRs were grouped with DBSCAN, and TCRdist sequence similarity was added when clustering was performed within HLA-allele-positive subsets. Repertoires with fewer than 30,000 or more than 120,000 public chains, plus five repertoires with anomalous nucleotide sharing, were excluded from co-occurrence clustering. TCRdb's version of the immuneACCESS table is confined to in-frame rearrangements and falls short of the full clone set. An unresolved V gene accounts for under half of the shortfall where checked; the remainder is of unknown origin. V and J calls and clone size come straight from that table; D and trimming were deduced from the DNA. This sample lists roughly 140,000 clones; about three quarters were detected once. 1.3% to 1.5% of the sample goes to the ten largest clones.

Concerning this clone itself: No antigen is known for it. The input lacks base qualities; no much larger clone sits a single base away.

The V end gives up 0 bases and the J end 1 base, leaving 10 bases in the junction not matched to a gene. CDR1 and CDR2 are drawn from the germline V gene: LGHNA, YSLEER. The CDR3 contains 19 residues, cysteine and phenylalanine counted. The only DNA kept is the CDR3, 57 bases in frame from the first base. Sequencing was done on a sample of PBMCs. The V and J genes are TRBV4-3 and TRBJ2-2, and 8 bases in between align with TRBD2. This receptor was identified in a man aged 18 to 29 in good health and CMV-seronegative. The CDR3 has the sequence CASSQDLPSGSLNTGELFF. The base sequence is TGCGCCAGCAGCCAAGATCTTCCTAGCGGGTCCCTGAACACCGGGGAGCTGTTTTTT.